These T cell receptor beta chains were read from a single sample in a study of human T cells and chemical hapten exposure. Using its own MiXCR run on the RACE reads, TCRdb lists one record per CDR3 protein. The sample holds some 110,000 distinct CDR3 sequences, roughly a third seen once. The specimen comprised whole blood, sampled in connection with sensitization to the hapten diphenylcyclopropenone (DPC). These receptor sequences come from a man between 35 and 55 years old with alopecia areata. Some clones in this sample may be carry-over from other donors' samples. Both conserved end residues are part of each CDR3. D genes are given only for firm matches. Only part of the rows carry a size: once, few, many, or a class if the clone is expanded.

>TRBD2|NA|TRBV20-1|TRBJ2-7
CSAPRLAEPYEQYF
TGCAGTGCTCCGAGACTAGCGGAACCCTACGAGCAGTACTTC
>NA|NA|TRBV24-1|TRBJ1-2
CATSSDSNYGYTF
TGTGCCACCAGTTCGGACAGCAACTATGGCTACACCTTC
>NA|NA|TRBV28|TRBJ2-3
CASSFLPGIQNTDTQYF
TGTGCCAGCAGTTTCCTCCCCGGGATTCAAAACACAGATACGCAGTATTTT
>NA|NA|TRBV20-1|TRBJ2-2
CSARDTNPYLNGELFF
TGCAGTGCTAGAGACACGAACCCTTACCTAAACGGGGAGCTGTTTTTT
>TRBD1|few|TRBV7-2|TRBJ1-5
CASSLALDRGGQPQHF
TGTGCCAGCAGCTTAGCGCTGGACAGGGGCGGTCAGCCCCAGCATTTT
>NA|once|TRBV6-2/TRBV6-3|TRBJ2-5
CASRGTAQETQYF
TGTGCCTCCCGGGGGACAGCGCAAGAGACCCAGTACTTC
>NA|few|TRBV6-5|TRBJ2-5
CASSPGEFQETQYF
TGTGCCAGCAGTCCTGGAGAATTCCAAGAGACCCAGTACTTC
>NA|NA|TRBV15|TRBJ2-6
CATSRDLTTSGANVLTF
TGTGCCACCAGCAGAGATTTAACGACCTCTGGGGCCAACGTCCTGACTTTC
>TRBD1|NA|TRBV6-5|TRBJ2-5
CASSSPGDRKSQETQYF
TGTGCCAGCAGCTCCCCAGGGGACAGGAAAAGCCAAGAGACCCAGTACTTC
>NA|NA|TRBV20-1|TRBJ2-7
CSASALVTGEQYF
TGCAGTGCTAGTGCCCTAGTCACCGGCGAGCAGTACTTC
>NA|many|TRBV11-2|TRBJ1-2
CASSLVGGSNYGYTF
TGTGCCAGCAGCTTAGTTGGGGGGTCTAACTATGGCTACACCTTC
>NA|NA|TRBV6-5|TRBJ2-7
CASLSREGAPEQYF
TGTGCCAGCCTTTCCCGGGAGGGGGCCCCCGAGCAGTACTTC
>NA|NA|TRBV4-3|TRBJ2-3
CASSQDGGDTQYF
TGTGCCAGCAGCCAAGATGGCGGAGATACGCAGTATTTT
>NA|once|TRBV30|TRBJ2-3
CAWSVWLEQANTQYF
TGTGCCTGGAGTGTCTGGCTGGAACAGGCGAATACGCAGTATTTT
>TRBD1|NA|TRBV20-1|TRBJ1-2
CSASYAGGYGYTF
TGCAGTGCTAGTTACGCAGGGGGGTATGGCTACACCTTC
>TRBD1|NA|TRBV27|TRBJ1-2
CASSSGRGNDGYTF
TGTGCCAGCAGTTCTGGCAGGGGGAACGATGGCTACACCTTC
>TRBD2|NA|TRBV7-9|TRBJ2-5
CASSSWTSYQETQYF
TGTGCCAGCAGCTCTTGGACTAGTTATCAAGAGACCCAGTACTTC
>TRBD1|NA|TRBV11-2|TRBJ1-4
CASSLLQILRDSGKNEKLFF
TGTGCCAGCAGCTTATTGCAAATCTTGAGGGACAGCGGAAAAAATGAAAAACTGTTTTTT
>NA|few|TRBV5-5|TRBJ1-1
CASSLAMGMNTEAFF
TGTGCCAGCAGCTTGGCCATGGGCATGAACACTGAAGCTTTCTTT
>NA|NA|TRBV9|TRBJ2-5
CASSASDWRGETQYF
TGTGCCAGCAGCGCCTCCGATTGGAGGGGAGAGACCCAGTACTTC
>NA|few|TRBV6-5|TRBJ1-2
CASSYKDGGYTF
TGTGCCAGCAGTTACAAGGACGGAGGCTACACCTTC
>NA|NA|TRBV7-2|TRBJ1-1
CASSFRRNTEAFF
TGTGCCAGCAGCTTTAGGAGGAACACTGAAGCTTTCTTT
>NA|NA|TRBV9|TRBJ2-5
CASSVDRDQETQYF
TGTGCCAGCAGCGTAGACCGGGACCAAGAGACCCAGTACTTC
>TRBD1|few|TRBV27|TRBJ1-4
CASSEWTGENEKLFF
TGTGCCAGCAGTGAATGGACAGGGGAGAATGAAAAACTGTTTTTT
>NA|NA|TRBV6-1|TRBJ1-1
CASSESGGDTEAFF
TGTGCCAGCAGTGAAAGCGGTGGAGACACTGAAGCTTTCTTT
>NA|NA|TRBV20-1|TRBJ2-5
CSASDPRRETQYF
TGCAGTGCTAGTGACCCTAGAAGAGAGACCCAGTACTTC
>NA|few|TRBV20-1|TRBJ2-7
CSAVLVSYEQYF
TGCAGTGCTGTGCTCGTTTCCTACGAGCAGTACTTC
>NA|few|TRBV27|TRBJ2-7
CASSSVTYEQYF
TGTGCCAGCAGTTCGGTTACCTACGAGCAGTACTTC
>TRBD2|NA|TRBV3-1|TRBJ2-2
CASSPEVAGGLLPGELFF
TGTGCCAGCAGCCCAGAAGTAGCGGGAGGGCTTCTCCCCGGGGAGCTGTTTTTT
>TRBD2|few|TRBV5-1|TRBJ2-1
CASRLGLAGVGQFF
TGCGCCAGCAGACTGGGACTAGCGGGAGTGGGGCAGTTCTTC
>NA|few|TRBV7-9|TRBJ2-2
CASRAVVTGELFF
TGTGCCAGCAGAGCCGTTGTCACCGGGGAGCTGTTTTTT
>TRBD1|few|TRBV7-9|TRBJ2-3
CASSFAQGVPTSTDTQYF
TGTGCCAGCAGCTTTGCACAGGGGGTCCCTACTAGCACAGATACGCAGTATTTT
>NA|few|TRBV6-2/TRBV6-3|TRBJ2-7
CASSYGGAAYEQYF
TGTGCCAGCAGTTACGGTGGGGCGGCCTACGAGCAGTACTTC
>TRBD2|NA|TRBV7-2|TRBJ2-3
CASSRKAGASSDTQYF
TGTGCCAGCAGCAGAAAAGCGGGAGCAAGCTCAGATACGCAGTATTTT
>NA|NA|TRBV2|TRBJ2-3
CASSGVGLGSTDTQYF
TGTGCCAGCAGTGGGGTCGGCCTAGGGAGCACAGATACGCAGTATTTT
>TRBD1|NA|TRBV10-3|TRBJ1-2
CAISEIQGAHGYTF
TGTGCCATCAGTGAGATACAGGGGGCCCATGGCTACACCTTC
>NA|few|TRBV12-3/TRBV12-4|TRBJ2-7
CASSFRGGYEQYF
TGTGCCAGCAGTTTCAGGGGGGGGTACGAGCAGTACTTC
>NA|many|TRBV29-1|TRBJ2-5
CSVEYGVGETQYF
TGCAGCGTTGAGTACGGAGTAGGAGAGACCCAGTACTTC
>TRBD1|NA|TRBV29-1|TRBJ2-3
CSVGGGTGTPNTQYF
TGCAGCGTGGGGGGCGGGACAGGGACCCCTAATACGCAGTATTTT
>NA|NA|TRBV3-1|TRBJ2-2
CTSSQDLGDANTGELFF
TGTACCAGCAGCCAAGATCTGGGGGACGCGAACACCGGGGAGCTGTTTTTT
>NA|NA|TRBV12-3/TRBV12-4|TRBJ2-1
CASSFGGTREQFF
TGTGCCAGCAGTTTTGGCGGGACCCGCGAGCAGTTCTTC
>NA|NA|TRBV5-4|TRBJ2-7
CASSLGQGQDEQYF
TGTGCCAGCAGCTTGGGGCAGGGGCAGGACGAGCAGTACTTC
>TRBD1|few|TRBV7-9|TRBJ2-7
CASSPRTGYHYEQYF
TGTGCCAGCAGCCCTCGGACAGGGTACCACTACGAGCAGTACTTC
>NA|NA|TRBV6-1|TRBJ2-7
CASTNAGTGSYEQYF
TGTGCCAGCACCAATGCCGGGACGGGTTCCTACGAGCAGTACTTC
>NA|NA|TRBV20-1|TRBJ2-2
CSARRIGDTGELFF
TGCAGTGCTAGGCGGATAGGGGACACCGGGGAGCTGTTTTTT